This TCR beta chain was sequenced during a study of regulatory T cells in long-lasting Graves disease. In its sample, this clonotype was seen many times. With iRepertoire HTBI primers and Arm-PCR of CDR3 regions, TCR beta libraries were built. TCRdb reanalysed the multiplex PCR reads using MiXCR and keeps one entry per CDR3 protein. The sample consists of roughly 420,000 distinct CDR3 sequences, 14% of them appearing once. There are 14 residues in the CDR3. V lost 7 bases to trimming and J lost 2 bases, with 17 bases between them. In germline, CDR1 is SQVTM, CDR2 ANQGSEA. The time point here: newly diagnosed GD, antithyroid drugs for less than 3 months. After RNA was extracted from PBMCs, the TCR library was made from it. This same sample was also taken into another study, of T cells in Graves' hyperthyroidism and ophthalmopathy.

This TCR was recovered from a woman between 45 and 65 years old with Graves disease. This material consisted of peripheral blood mononuclear cells (PBMCs), taken at new diagnosis, from a patient treated with antithyroid drugs. This sequence joins TRBV29-1 and TRBJ1-1; a possible D gene is TRBD1 (6 bases). CDR3: CSAWGATLNTEAFF. CDR3 DNA: TGCAGCGCCTGGGGGGCTACATTAAACACTGAAGCTTTCTTT.